This T cell receptor beta chain was recovered during a study of cytomegalovirus exposure and HLA in healthy donors. The overall study: In terms of ancestry, the Caucasian-associated cluster contained roughly 81% of the 398 genotyped donors. Study-wide points: Several of the most significant clusters appeared, in a later analysis, to be linked to common viral pathogens.

The CDR3 extends over 15 amino acids. Germline loops: CDR1 SGHRS, CDR2 YFSETQ. Deletions cut 0 bases from V and 5 bases from J, with 14 bases between. The study ran its PCR with 60 Vbeta and 13 Jbeta primers. Profiled with immunoSEQ multiplex PCR; TCRdb holds only in-frame clones, not every one. The sample has about 120,000 clones; just under 75% are singletons. As to this clone: The antigen is unknown.

The J gene is TRBJ1-1, the V gene TRBV5-1; possible D gene TRBD1, 5 bases. This clonotype was obtained from a human donor in good health. Sequencing was done on a sample of PBMCs. CDR3 nucleotide sequence: TGCGCCAGCAGCTTGGGGCTTGGGGCAGGGACTGAAGCTTTCTTT. As protein: CASSLGLGAGTEAFF.